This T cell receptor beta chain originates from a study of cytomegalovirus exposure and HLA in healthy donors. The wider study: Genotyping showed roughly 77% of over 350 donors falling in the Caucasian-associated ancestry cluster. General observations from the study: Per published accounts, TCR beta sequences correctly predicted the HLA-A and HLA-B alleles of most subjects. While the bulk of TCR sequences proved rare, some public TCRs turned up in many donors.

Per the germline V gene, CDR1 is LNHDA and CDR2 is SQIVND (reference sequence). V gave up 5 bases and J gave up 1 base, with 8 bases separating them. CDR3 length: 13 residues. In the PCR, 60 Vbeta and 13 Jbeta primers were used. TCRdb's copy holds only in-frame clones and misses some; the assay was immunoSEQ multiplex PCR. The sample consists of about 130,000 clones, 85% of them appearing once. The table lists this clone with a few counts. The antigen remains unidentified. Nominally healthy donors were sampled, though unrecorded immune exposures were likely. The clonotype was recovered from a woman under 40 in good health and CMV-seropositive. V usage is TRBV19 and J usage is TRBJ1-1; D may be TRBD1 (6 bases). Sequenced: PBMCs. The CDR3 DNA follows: TGTGCCAGTAGTCAGGGGAGGAACACTGAAGCTTTCTTT. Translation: CASSQGRNTEAFF.